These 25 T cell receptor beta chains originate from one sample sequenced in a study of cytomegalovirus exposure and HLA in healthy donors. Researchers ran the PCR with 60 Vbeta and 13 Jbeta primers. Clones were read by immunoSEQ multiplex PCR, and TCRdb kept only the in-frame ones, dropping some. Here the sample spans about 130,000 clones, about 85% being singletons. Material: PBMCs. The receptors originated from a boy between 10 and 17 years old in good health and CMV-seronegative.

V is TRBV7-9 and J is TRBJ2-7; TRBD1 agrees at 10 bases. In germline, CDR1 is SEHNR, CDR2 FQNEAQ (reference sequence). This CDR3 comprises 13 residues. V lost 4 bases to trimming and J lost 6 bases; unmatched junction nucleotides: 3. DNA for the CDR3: TGTGCCAGCAGCTCCGGGACAGGGGTCGAGCAGTACTTC. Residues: CASSSGTGVEQYF.

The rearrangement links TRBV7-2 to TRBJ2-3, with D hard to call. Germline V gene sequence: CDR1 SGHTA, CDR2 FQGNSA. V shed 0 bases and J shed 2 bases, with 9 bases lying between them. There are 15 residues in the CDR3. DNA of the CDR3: TGTGCCAGCAGCTTAGCCCTGCGGTCCACAGATACGCAGTATTTT. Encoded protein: CASSLALRSTDTQYF.

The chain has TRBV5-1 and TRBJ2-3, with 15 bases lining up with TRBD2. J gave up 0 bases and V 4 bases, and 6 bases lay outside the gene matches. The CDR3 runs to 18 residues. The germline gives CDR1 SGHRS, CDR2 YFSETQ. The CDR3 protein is CASSVPGTSGGSTDTQYF. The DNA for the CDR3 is TGCGCCAGCAGCGTACCCGGGACTAGCGGGGGGAGCACAGATACGCAGTATTTT.

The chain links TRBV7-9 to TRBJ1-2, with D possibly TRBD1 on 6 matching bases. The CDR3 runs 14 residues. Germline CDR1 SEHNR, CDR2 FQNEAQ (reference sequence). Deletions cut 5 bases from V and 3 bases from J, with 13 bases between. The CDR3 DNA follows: TGTGCCAGCAGCCCGGAGGGGGGGCACTATGGCTACACCTTC. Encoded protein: CASSPEGGHYGYTF.

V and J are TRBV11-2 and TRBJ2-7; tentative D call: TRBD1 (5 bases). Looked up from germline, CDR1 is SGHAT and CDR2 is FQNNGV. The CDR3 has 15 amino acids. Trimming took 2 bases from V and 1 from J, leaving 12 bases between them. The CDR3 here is CASSLTGQGSYEQYF. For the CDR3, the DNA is TGTGCCAGCAGCTTAACGGGTCAGGGTTCCTACGAGCAGTACTTC.

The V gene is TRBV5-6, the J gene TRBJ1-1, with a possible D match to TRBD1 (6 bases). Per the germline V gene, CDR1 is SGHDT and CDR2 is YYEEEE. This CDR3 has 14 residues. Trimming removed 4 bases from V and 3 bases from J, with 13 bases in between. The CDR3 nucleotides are TGTGCCAGCAGCCCCTACAACAGGGACACTGAAGCTTTCTTT. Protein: CASSPYNRDTEAFF. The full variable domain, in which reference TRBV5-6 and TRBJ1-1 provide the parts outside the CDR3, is DAGVTQSPTHLIKTRGQQVTLRCSPKSGHDTVSWYQQALGQGPQFIFQYYEEEERQRGNFPDRFSGHQFPNYSSELNVNALLLGDSALYLCASSPYNRDTEAFFGQGTRLTVV.

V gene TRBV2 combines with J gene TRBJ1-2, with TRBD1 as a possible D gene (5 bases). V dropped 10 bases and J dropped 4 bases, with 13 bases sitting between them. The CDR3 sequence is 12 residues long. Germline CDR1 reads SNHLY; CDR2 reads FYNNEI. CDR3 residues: CATQDRFYGYTF. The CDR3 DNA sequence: TGTGCCACCCAAGACAGATTCTATGGCTACACCTTC.

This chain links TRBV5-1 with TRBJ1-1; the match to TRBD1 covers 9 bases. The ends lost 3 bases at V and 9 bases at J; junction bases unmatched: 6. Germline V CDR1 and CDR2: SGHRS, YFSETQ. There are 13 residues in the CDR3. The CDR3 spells CASSWTGDSKAFF. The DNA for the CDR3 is TGCGCCAGCAGCTGGACAGGGGATAGTAAAGCTTTCTTT.

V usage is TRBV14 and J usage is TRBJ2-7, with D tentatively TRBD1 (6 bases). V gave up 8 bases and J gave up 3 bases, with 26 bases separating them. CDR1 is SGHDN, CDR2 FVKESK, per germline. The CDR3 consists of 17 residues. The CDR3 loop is CASVRDNFPKGDYEQYF. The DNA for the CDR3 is TGTGCCAGCGTAAGGGACAACTTCCCCAAAGGGGACTACGAGCAGTACTTC.

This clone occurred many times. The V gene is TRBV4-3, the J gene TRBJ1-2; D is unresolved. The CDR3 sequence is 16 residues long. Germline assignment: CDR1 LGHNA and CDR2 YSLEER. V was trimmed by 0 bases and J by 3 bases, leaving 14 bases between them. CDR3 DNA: TGCGCCAGCAGCCAAGATCTGCGGATTAATGACTATGGCTACACCTTC. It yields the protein CASSQDLRINDYGYTF.

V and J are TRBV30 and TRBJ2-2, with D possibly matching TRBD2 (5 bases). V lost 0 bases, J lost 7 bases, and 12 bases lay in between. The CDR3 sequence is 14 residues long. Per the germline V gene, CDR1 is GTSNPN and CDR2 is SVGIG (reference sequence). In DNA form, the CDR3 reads TGTGCCTGGAGTGTACTCGGGGATGGCGGGGAGCTGTTTTTT. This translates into CAWSVLGDGGELFF.

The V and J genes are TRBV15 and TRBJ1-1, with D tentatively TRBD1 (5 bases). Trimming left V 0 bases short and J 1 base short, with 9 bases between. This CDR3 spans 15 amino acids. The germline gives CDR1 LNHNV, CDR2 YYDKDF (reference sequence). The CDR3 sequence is CATSRDRARNTEAFF. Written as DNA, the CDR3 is TGTGCCACCAGCAGAGACAGGGCCCGGAACACTGAAGCTTTCTTT. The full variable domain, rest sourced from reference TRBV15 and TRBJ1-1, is DAMVIQNPRYQVTQFGKPVTLSCSQTLNHNVMYWYQQKSSQAPKLLFHYYDKDFNNEADTPDNFQSRRPNTSFCFLDIRSPGLGDTAMYLCATSRDRARNTEAFFGQGTRLTVV.

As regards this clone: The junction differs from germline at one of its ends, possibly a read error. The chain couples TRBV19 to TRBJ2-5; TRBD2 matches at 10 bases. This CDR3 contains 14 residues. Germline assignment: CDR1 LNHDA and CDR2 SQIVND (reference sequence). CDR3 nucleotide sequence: TGTGCCAGTAGGATACTAGCGGGACAAGGGACCCAGTACTTC. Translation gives CASRILAGQGTQYF.

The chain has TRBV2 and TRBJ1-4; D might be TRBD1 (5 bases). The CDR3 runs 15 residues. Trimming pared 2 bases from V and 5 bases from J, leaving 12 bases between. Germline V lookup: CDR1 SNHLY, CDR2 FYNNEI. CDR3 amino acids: CASSESRTKNEKLFF. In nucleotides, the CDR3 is TGTGCCAGCAGTGAATCCAGGACAAAAAATGAAAAACTGTTTTTT.

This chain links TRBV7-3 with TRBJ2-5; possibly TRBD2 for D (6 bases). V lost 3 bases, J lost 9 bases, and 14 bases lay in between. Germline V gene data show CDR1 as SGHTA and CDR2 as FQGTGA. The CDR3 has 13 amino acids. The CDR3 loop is CASSLGRDAAQYF. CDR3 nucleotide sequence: TGTGCCAGCAGCTTGGGGCGGGACGCGGCCCAGTACTTC.

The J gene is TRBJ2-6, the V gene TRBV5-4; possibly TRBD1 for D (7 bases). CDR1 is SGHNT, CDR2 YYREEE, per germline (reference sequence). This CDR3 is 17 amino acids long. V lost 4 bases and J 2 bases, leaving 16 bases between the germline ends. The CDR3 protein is CASSGYRGGAGANVLTF. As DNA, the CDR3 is TGTGCCAGCAGCGGTTACAGGGGCGGGGCTGGGGCCAACGTCCTGACTTTC.

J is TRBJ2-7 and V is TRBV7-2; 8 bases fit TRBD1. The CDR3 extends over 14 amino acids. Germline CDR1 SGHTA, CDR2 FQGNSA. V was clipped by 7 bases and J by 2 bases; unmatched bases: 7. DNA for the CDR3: TGTGCCAGCACCCCTCACAGGGGGACCTACGAGCAGTACTTC. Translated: CASTPHRGTYEQYF.

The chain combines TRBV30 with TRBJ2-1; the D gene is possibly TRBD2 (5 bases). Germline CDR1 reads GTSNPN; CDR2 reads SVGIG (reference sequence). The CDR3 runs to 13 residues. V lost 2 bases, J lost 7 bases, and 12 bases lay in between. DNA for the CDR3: TGTGCCTGGAGTAGCCAGCGGTGGAATGAGCAGTTCTTC. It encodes CAWSSQRWNEQFF.

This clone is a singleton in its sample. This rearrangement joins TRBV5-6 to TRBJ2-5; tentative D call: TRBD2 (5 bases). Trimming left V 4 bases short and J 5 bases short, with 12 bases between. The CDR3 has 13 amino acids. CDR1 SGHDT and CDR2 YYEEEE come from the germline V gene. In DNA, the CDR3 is TGTGCCAGCAGCGGCAGTTCGGGGGAGACCCAGTACTTC. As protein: CASSGSSGETQYF.

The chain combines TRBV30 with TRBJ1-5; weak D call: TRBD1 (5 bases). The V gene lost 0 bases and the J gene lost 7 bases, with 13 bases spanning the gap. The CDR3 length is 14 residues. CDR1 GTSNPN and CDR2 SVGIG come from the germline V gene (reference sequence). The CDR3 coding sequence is TGTGCCTGGAGTGTTTCAGGGATCGGACAGCCCCAGCATTTT. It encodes CAWSVSGIGQPQHF.

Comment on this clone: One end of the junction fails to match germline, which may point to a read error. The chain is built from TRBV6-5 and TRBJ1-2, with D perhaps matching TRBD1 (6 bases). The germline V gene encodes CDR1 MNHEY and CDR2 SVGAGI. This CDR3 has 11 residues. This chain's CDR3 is CASRAGGGYPF. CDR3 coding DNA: TGTGCCAGCAGGGCGGGGGGCGGCTACCCCTTC.

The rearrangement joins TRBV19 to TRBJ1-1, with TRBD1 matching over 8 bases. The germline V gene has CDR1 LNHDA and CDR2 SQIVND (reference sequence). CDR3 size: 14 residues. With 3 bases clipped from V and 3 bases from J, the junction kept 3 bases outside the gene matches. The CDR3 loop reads CASSIRGPYTEAFF. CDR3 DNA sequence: TGTGCCAGTAGTATCAGGGGGCCATACACTGAAGCTTTCTTT.

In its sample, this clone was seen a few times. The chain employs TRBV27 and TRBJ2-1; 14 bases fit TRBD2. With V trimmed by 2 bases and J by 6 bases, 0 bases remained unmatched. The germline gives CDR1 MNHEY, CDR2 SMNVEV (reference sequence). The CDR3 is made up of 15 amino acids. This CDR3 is CASSLGTSGSNEQFF. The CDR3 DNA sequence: TGTGCCAGCAGTTTAGGGACTAGCGGGAGCAATGAGCAGTTCTTC.

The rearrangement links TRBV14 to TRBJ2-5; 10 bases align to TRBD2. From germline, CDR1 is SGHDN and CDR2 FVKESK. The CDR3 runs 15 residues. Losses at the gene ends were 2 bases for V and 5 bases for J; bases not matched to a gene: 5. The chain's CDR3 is CASSQRAGGSETQYF. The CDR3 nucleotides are TGTGCCAGCAGCCAACGAGCGGGAGGGTCGGAGACCCAGTACTTC.

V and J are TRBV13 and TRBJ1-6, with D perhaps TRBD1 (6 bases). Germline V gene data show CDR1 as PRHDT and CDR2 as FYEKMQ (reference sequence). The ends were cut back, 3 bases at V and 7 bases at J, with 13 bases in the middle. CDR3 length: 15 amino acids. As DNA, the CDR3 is TGTGCCAGCAGCTTCCGACAGGCGGACAATTCACCCCTCCACTTT. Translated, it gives CASSFRQADNSPLHF.